This T cell receptor (beta chain) was recorded in a study of CD8+CD57+ T cells in acquired aplastic anemia. As for the study in general: The DNA of sorted CD4+ and CD8+ cells averaged around 3 ug.

Genomic DNA was employed as the template in profiling TCR beta VDJ and CDR3. TCRdb reprocessed the reads via MiXCR and lists one record per CDR3 protein. The sample shows roughly 160,000 distinct CDR3 sequences, under 55% of them seen only once. This clonotype was found many times. No antigen is known for it. General study points: Sharing between patients and controls was observed for 25 to 30 CD8+ CDR3 sequences.

Previously, flow cytometry had revealed CD8+CD57+ cell expansion in the patients chosen for sequencing. In all patients, the disease was severe acquired aplastic anemia. There was no therapy given to any patient before the blood sampling took place. The origin of this receptor is a human donor with aplastic anemia. Material: sorted CD4+, CD8+, or CD8+CD57+ T cells (not recorded which) from PBMCs.

The CDR3 DNA is TGTGCCAGCAGATTCCTCGACGAGACCCAGTACTTC. It yields the protein CASRFLDETQYF. V gene TRBV3-1 combines with J gene TRBJ2-5; no clear D. Deletions cut 6 bases from V and 5 bases from J, with 10 bases between. This CDR3 is 12 amino acids long. The germline V gene has CDR1 LGHDT and CDR2 YNNKEL (reference sequence).